The source of this T cell receptor beta chain is a study of Ad26.COV2.S vaccination and SARS-CoV-2 variants. CDR3 size: 16 residues. In germline, CDR1 is MNHNS, CDR2 SASEGT. Trimming took off 2 bases at V and 5 bases at J, with 15 bases between the two ends. Sample treatment: 15 to 20 received Ad26.COV2.S at low or high dose, single or two shots; 5 received placebo; per-sample allocation not given. Material that was analyzed had been drawn on day 63 after the first vaccine or placebo injection. Here immunoSEQ multiplex PCR was the method, and the copy in TCRdb shows in-frame clones only, minus some. Among more than 400,000 clones listed, 90% were seen once.

This chain links TRBV6-1 with TRBJ1-4; TRBD1 is a possible D gene (6 bases). Sequenced material: peripheral blood, taken in a trial of Ad26.COV2.S vaccine versus placebo. The source of this sequence is a person aged 18 to 65 who received the Ad26.COV2.S COVID-19 vaccine or a placebo. CDR3 protein: CASSETWGRSNEKLFF. The CDR3 region has the DNA TGTGCCAGCAGTGAAACCTGGGGGCGCTCCAATGAAAAACTGTTTTTT.